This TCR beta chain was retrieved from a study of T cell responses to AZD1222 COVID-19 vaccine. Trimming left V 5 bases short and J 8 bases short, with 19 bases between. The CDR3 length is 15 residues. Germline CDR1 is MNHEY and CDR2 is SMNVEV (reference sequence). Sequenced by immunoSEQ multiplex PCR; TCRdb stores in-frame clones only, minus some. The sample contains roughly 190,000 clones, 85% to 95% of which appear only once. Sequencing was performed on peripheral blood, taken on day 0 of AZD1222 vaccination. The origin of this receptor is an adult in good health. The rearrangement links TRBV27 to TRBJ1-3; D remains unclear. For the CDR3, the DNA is TGTGCCAGCAGTCTCAGAGGGCTTGGCGCGGACACCATATATTTT. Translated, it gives CASSLRGLGADTIYF.